This is a list of T cell receptor beta chains from one sample in a study of radiotherapy plus CTLA-4 blockade in lung cancer. The table came from immunoSEQ multiplex PCR; TCRdb's copy has only in-frame clones and leaves some out. The profile shows 27,000 or so clones, approximately 80% of them singletons. The sequencing used peripheral blood, collected from a patient treated with radiotherapy plus ipilimumab. Receptor source: a human donor with non-small cell lung cancer that progressed on radiotherapy plus ipilimumab. Each CDR3 is given with its conserved first and last residue. The order of the fields is clone size, J gene, V gene, D gene, CDR3 protein, CDR3 DNA. D genes are given only for firm matches. Part of the rows lack a size; the others show once, few, many or a class for expanded clones.

size: NA
J: TRBJ2-1
V: TRBV5-1
D: TRBD2
CDR3: CASSQSGGFYNEQFF
DNA: TGCGCCAGCAGCCAAAGCGGGGGGTTCTACAATGAGCAGTTCTTC

size: NA
J: TRBJ1-2
V: TRBV2
D: TRBD1
CDR3: CASSGPDRDSNYGYTF
DNA: TGTGCCAGCAGTGGGCCAGACAGGGATTCTAACTATGGCTACACCTTC

size: few
J: TRBJ2-1
V: TRBV5-6
D: NA
CDR3: CASSFGGSNEQFF
DNA: TGTGCCAGCAGCTTCGGTGGAAGCAATGAGCAGTTCTTC

size: few
J: TRBJ2-3
V: TRBV4-3
D: TRBD2
CDR3: CASSQEAGGGTDTQYF
DNA: TGCGCCAGCAGCCAAGAAGCGGGGGGTGGTACAGATACGCAGTATTTT

size: once
J: TRBJ1-4
V: TRBV2
D: NA
CDR3: CASSPQATNEKLFF
DNA: TGTGCCAGCAGTCCACAGGCAACTAATGAAAAACTGTTTTTT

size: few
J: TRBJ1-2
V: TRBV10-3
D: NA
CDR3: CAISEKRQNYGYTF
DNA: TGTGCCATCAGTGAAAAGAGGCAGAACTATGGCTACACCTTC

size: NA
J: TRBJ2-7
V: TRBV10-3
D: NA
CDR3: CAISESSGSEQYF
DNA: TGTGCCATCAGTGAGTCATCAGGTTCCGAGCAGTACTTC

size: NA
J: TRBJ2-3
V: TRBV6-4
D: NA
CDR3: CASTLTPDSPTDTQYF
DNA: TGTGCCAGCACCCTGACCCCGGACTCTCCCACAGATACGCAGTATTTT

size: NA
J: TRBJ2-7
V: TRBV5-6
D: NA
CDR3: CASSLGGVAEQYF
DNA: TGTGCCAGCAGCTTGGGGGGGGTGGCCGAGCAGTACTTC

size: NA
J: TRBJ2-2
V: TRBV6-5
D: TRBD1
CDR3: CASSVGGPNTGELFF
DNA: TGTGCCAGCAGCGTAGGGGGCCCGAACACCGGGGAGCTGTTTTTT

size: NA
J: TRBJ1-2
V: TRBV19
D: NA
CDR3: CASRMGGVTAVGYTF
DNA: TGTGCCAGTAGGATGGGAGGGGTAACGGCGGTCGGCTACACCTTC

size: NA
J: TRBJ2-7
V: TRBV27
D: NA
CDR3: CASSFTGTQSYEQYF
DNA: TGTGCCAGCAGCTTTACCGGGACCCAGTCCTACGAGCAGTACTTC

size: NA
J: TRBJ2-1
V: TRBV5-1
D: TRBD1
CDR3: CASSSPGGQGKQFF
DNA: TGCGCCAGCAGCTCACCTGGGGGACAGGGGAAACAGTTCTTC

size: NA
J: TRBJ1-4
V: TRBV14
D: NA
CDR3: CASAETEASNEKLFF
DNA: TGTGCCAGCGCCGAGACTGAAGCCTCTAATGAAAAACTGTTTTTT

size: NA
J: TRBJ2-7
V: TRBV6-6
D: NA
CDR3: CASSSPQFAYEQYF
DNA: TGTGCCAGCAGTTCTCCACAGTTCGCCTACGAGCAGTACTTC

size: NA
J: TRBJ2-7
V: TRBV6-5
D: NA
CDR3: CASSSDSWEQYF
DNA: TGTGCCAGCAGTTCGGACAGTTGGGAGCAGTACTTC

size: NA
J: TRBJ1-1
V: TRBV19
D: TRBD1
CDR3: CASSLGQDNTEAFF
DNA: TGTGCCAGTAGCCTGGGACAGGACAACACTGAAGCTTTCTTT

size: NA
J: TRBJ2-1
V: TRBV7-9
D: NA
CDR3: CASRLAGPDNEQFF
DNA: TGTGCCAGCCGCCTGGCAGGGCCCGACAATGAGCAGTTCTTC

size: NA
J: TRBJ1-5
V: TRBV6-6
D: NA
CDR3: CASSPPTREVNQPQHF
DNA: TGTGCCAGCAGTCCGCCGACACGGGAGGTCAATCAGCCCCAGCATTTT

size: NA
J: TRBJ2-7
V: TRBV27
D: NA
CDR3: CASSFYKSPDSSYEQYF
DNA: TGTGCCAGCAGTTTCTATAAGTCCCCGGACAGCTCCTACGAGCAGTACTTC

size: NA
J: TRBJ2-2
V: TRBV11-2
D: NA
CDR3: CASSTNPTAGELFF
DNA: TGTGCCAGCAGCACAAATCCGACGGCCGGGGAGCTGTTTTTT

size: NA
J: TRBJ2-1
V: TRBV10-3
D: TRBD2
CDR3: CATRNVLAGDNEQFF
DNA: TGTGCCACACGAAACGTACTAGCGGGGGACAATGAGCAGTTCTTC

size: few
J: TRBJ2-7
V: TRBV14
D: TRBD1
CDR3: CASSQRDRGAYEQYF
DNA: TGTGCCAGCAGCCAGCGGGACAGGGGAGCCTACGAGCAGTACTTC

size: once
J: TRBJ2-5
V: TRBV7-9
D: NA
CDR3: CASSLGMSGKTQYF
DNA: TGTGCCAGCAGCTTAGGGATGAGTGGGAAGACCCAGTACTTC

size: NA
J: TRBJ2-5
V: TRBV11-1
D: NA
CDR3: CASSLAGETQYF
DNA: TGTGCCAGCAGCTTAGCGGGAGAGACCCAGTACTTC

size: NA
J: TRBJ1-1
V: TRBV14
D: TRBD1
CDR3: CASSRNRGWDTEAFF
DNA: TGTGCCAGCAGCCGGAACAGGGGATGGGACACTGAAGCTTTCTTT

size: few
J: TRBJ1-1
V: TRBV28
D: NA
CDR3: CASSLSRGTEAFF
DNA: TGTGCCAGCAGTTTGAGTAGAGGCACTGAAGCTTTCTTT